This entry describes one T cell receptor (beta chain). The data were obtained in a study of T cell responses to AZD1222 COVID-19 vaccine. Clones were sequenced by immunoSEQ multiplex PCR, and TCRdb holds only the in-frame ones, with some missing. The repertoire consists of about 84,000 clones, with roughly 87% occurring once and the leading ten covering about 1.4%. CDR1 and CDR2 from the germline V gene are SGHTA and FQGTGA. The ends were cut back, 1 base at V and 2 bases at J, with 12 bases in the middle. CDR3 size: 16 residues. The gene calls are TRBV7-3 and TRBJ2-1, with D perhaps matching TRBD2 (6 bases). The sample here was peripheral blood, taken on day 0 of AZD1222 vaccination. The origin of this receptor is an adult in good health. As DNA, the CDR3 is TGTGCCAGCAGCTTAAGAAATAGCGGTACCTACAATGAGCAGTTCTTC. Translating gives CASSLRNSGTYNEQFF.